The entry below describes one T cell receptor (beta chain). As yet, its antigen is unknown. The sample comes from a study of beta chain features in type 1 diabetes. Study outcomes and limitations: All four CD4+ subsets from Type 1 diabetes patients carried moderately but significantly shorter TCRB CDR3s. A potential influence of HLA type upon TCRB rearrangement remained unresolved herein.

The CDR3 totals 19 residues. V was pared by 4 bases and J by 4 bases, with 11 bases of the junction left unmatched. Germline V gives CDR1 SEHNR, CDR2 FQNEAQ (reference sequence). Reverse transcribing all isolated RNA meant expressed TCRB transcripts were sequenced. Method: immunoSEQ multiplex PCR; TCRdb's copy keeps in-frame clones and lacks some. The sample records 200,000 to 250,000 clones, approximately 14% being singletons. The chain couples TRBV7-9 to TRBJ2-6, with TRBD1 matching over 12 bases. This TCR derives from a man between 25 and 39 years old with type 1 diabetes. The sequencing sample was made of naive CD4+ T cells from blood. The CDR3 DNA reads TGTGCCAGCAGCTGGCCGGGACAGGGGGCTCCCTCCGGGGCCAACGTCCTGACTTTC. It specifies CASSWPGQGAPSGANVLTF.